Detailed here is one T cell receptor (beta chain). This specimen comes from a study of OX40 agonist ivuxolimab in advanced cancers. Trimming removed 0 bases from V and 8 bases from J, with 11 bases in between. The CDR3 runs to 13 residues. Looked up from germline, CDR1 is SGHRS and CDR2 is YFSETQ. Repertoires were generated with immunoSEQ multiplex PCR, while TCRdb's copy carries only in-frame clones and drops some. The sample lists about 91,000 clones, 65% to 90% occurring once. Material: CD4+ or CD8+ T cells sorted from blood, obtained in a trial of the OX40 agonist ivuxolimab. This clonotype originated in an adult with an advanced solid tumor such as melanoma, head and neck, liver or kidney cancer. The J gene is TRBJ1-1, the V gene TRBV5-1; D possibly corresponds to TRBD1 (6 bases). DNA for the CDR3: TGCGCCAGCAGCTTGGTTCAGGGGAGGGAAGCTTTCTTT. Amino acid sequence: CASSLVQGREAFF.